The clone carrying this T cell receptor (beta chain) was seen a few times. As yet, its antigen is unknown. Data came from immunoSEQ multiplex PCR; TCRdb stores just in-frame clones and leaves some out. This table has 41,000 or so clones, 60% to 80% appearing once. This sample was taken from a study of PD-1 blockade in classical Hodgkin lymphoma. Whole-study results and caveats: TCR diversity in CD4+, not CD8+, cells rose significantly by C4D1.

Time point: cycle 4 day 1 (C4D1), after more than 5 weeks of nivolumab. All patients relapsed after autologous stem cell transplantation, and brentuximab vedotin exposure varied. Germline assignment: CDR1 KGHSH and CDR2 LQKENI. CDR3 size: 14 residues. V lost 3 bases and J lost 4, with 9 bases in between. The TCR sequence derives from a human donor with classical Hodgkin lymphoma. The source material was peripheral blood mononuclear cells (PBMCs), sampled before the fourth cycle of nivolumab. The V call is TRBV18, the J call TRBJ1-4, with D maybe TRBD1 (6 bases). The CDR3 DNA reads TGTGCCAGCTCACCGGACAGATATAATGAAAAACTGTTTTTT. It encodes CASSPDRYNEKLFF.